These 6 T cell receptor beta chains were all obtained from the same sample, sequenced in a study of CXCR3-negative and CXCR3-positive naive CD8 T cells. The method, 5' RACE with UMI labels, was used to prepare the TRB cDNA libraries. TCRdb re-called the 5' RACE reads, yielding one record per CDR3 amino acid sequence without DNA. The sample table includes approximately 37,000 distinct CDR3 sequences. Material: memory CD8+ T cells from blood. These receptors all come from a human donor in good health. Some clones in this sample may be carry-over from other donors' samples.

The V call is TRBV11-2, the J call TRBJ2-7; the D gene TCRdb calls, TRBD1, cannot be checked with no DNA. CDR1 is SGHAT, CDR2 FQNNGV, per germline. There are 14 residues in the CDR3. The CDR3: CASSLPTGSYEQYF.

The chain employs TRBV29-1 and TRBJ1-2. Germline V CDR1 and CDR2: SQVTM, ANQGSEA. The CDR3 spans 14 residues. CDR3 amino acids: CSVEDRAHQYGYTF.

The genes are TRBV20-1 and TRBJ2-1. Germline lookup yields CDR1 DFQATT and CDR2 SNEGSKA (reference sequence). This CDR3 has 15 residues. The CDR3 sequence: CSARDGGGNYNEQFF.

The chain's CDR3 is CSVTGQGGEQYF. The chain employs TRBV29-1 and TRBJ2-7; there is no DNA to check the TCRdb D call of TRBD1. CDR3 length: 12 amino acids. The germline gives CDR1 SQVTM, CDR2 ANQGSEA.

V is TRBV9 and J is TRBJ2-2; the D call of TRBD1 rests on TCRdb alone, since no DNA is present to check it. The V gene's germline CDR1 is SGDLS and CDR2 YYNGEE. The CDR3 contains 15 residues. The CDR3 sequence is CASSVELGGAGELFF.

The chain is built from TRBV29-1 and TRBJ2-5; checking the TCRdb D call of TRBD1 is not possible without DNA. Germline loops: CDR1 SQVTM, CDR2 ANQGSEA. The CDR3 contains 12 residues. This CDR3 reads CSVDQGWQTQYF.